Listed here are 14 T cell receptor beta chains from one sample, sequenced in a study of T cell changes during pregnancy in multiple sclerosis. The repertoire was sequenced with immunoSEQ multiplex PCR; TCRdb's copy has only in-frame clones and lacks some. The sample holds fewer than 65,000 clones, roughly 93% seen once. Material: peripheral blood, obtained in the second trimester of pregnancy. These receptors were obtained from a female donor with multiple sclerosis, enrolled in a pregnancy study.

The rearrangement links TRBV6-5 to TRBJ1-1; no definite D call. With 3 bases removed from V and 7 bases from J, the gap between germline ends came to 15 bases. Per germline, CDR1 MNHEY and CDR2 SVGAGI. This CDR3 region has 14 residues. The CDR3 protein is CASSYFSSQVEAFF. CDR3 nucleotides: TGTGCCAGCAGTTATTTCTCTTCGCAGGTTGAAGCTTTCTTT.

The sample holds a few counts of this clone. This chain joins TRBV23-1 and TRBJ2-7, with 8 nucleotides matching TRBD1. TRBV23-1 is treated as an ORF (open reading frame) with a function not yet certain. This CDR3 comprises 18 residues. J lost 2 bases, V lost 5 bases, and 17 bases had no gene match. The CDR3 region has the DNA TGCGCCAGCAGTGTCATAAAGGTTCGGGACAGGCGGACCTACGAGCAGTACTTC. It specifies CASSVIKVRDRRTYEQYF.

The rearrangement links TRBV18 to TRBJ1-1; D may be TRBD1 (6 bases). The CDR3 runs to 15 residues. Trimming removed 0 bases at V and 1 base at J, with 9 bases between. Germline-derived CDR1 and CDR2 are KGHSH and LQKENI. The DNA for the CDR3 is TGTGCCAGCTCACCACCTCAGGGGCCGAACACTGAAGCTTTCTTT. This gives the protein CASSPPQGPNTEAFF.

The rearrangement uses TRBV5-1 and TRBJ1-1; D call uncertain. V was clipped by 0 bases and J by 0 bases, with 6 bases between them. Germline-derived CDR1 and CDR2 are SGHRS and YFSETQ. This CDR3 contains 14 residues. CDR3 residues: CASSLVRVNTEAFF. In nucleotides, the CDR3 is TGCGCCAGCAGCTTGGTGAGGGTGAACACTGAAGCTTTCTTT.

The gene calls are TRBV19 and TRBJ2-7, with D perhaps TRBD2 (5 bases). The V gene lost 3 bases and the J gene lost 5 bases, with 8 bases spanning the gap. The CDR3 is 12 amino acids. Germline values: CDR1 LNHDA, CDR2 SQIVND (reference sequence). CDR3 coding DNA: TGTGCCAGTAGTATCCGGGGAGACGAGCAGTACTTC. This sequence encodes CASSIRGDEQYF.

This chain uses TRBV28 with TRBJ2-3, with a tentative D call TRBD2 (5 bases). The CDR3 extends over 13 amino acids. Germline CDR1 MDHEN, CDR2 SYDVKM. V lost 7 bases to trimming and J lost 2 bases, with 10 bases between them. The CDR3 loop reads CASTSGYTDTQYF. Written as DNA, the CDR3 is TGTGCCAGCACGTCGGGATACACAGATACGCAGTATTTT.

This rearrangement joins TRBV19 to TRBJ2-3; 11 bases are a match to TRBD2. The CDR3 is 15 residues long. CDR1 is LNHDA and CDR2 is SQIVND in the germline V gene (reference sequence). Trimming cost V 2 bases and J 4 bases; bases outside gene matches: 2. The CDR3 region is CASSITSGRSDTQYF. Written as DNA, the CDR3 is TGTGCCAGTAGTATAACTAGCGGGAGATCAGATACGCAGTATTTT.

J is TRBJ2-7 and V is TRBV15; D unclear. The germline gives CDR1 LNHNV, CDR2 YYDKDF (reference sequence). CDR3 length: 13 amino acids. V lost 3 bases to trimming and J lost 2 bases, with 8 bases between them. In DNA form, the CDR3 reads TGTGCCACCAGCAGCGGTAACCCCTACGAGCAGTACTTC. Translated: CATSSGNPYEQYF.

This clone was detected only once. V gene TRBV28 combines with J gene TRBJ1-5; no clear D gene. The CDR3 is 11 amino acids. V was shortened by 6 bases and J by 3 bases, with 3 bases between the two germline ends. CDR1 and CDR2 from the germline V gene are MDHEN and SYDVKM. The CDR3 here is CASSHNQPQHF. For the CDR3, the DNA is TGTGCCAGCAGCCACAATCAGCCCCAGCATTTT.

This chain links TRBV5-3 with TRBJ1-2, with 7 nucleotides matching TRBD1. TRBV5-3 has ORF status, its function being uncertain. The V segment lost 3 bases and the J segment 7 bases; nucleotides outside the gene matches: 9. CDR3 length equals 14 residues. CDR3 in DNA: TGTGCCAGAAGCTACAGGGGACGGTGGCTTGGCTACACCTTC. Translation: CARSYRGRWLGYTF.

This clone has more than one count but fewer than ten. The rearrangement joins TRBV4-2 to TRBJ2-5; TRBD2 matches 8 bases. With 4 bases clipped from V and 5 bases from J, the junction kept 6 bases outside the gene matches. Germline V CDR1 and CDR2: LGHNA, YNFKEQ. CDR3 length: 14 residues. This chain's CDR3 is CASSRTSGGETQYF. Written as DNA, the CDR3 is TGTGCCAGCAGCCGAACGTCGGGGGGGGAGACCCAGTACTTC.

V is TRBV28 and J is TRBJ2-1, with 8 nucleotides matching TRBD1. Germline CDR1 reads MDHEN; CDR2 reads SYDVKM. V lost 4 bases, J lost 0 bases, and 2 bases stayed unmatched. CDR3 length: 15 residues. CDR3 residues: CASSSDRGSYNEQFF. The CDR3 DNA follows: TGTGCCAGCAGTTCAGACAGGGGCTCCTACAATGAGCAGTTCTTC.

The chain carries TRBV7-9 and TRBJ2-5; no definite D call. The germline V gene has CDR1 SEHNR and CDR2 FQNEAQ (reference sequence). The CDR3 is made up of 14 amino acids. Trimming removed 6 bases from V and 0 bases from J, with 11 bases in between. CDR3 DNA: TGTGCCAGCAGTTCCACAGTGTACCAAGAGACCCAGTACTTC. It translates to CASSSTVYQETQYF. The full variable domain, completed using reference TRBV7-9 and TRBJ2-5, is DTGVSQNPRHKITKRGQNVTFRCDPISEHNRLYWYRQTLGQGPEFLTYFQNEAQLEKSRLLSDRFSAERPKGSFSTLEIQRTEQGDSAMYLCASSSTVYQETQYFGPGTRLLVL.

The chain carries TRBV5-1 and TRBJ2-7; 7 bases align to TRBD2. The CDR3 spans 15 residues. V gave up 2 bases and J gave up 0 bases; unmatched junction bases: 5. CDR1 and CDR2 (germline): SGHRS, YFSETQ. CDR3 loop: CASSLLATRSYEQYF. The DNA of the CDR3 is TGCGCCAGCAGCTTACTAGCGACCCGCTCCTACGAGCAGTACTTC.